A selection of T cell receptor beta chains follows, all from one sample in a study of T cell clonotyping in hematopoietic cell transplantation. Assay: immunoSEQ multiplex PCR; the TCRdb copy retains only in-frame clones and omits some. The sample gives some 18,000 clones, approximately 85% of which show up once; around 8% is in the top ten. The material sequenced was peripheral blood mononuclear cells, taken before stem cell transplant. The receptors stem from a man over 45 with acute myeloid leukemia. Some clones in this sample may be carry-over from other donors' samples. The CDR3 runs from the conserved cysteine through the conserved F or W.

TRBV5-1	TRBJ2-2	CASRPGTGGPGELFF
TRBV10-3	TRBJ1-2	CAMGQGEYGYTF
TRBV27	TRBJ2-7	CASSLRTTRGYEQYF
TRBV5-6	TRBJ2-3	CASSLTSTSTDTQYF
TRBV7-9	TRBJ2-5	CASSLAGGTQYF
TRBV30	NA	CAWSGQGNEQYF
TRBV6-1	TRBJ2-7	CASSRDIQGVYEQYF
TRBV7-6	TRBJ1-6	CASSPDQGNSPLHF
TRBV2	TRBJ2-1	CASSGGPDEQFF
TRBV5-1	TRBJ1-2	CASSSSEPGNYGYTF
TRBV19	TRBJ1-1	CASNSAGGVAEAFF